Following are 4 T cell receptor delta chains from one sample sequenced in a study of γδ T cells in repeated Plasmodium falciparum infection. TCRdb redid the clone calls on the multiplex PCR reads with CATT. The profile shows over 45,000 delta-chain clones, 1.5% to 2% of them singletons. Gammadelta T cells were flow-sorted from PBMC into Vgamma9/Vdelta2+ and Vdelta2-negative populations for bulk analysis. The sequenced material came from gamma-delta T cells from blood. These receptors all stem from a pool of human donors (malaria-infected and uninfected, not separated).

This clone was seen ten or more times. Different DNA sequences within this sample yield the same CDR3. This chain connects TRDV1 to TRDJ1, with 13 bases fitting TRDD3. CDR1 and CDR2 from the germline V gene are TSWWSYY and QGS. V was clipped by 3 bases and J by 2 bases; unmatched bases: 30. CDR3 length equals 25 residues. The CDR3 DNA reads TGTGCTCTTGGGGACTGGGGCCTTCTTCCGTATCTACTGGGGGATACGCGGGCGATTACCGATAAACTCATCTTT. As protein: CALGDWGLLPYLLGDTRAITDKLIF.

On this clone itself: A much larger clone lies one base from this, so it may be a read error. The chain is built from TRDV1 and TRDJ1; 8 nucleotides agree with TRDD3. This CDR3 is 14 amino acids long. V dropped 5 bases and J dropped 11; count of bases not matched to a gene: 13. CDR1 and CDR2 (germline): TSWWSYY, QGS. The CDR3 nucleotides read TGTGCTCTTGGGAGCCTACTGACTGGGGGTGTGCTCATCTTT. This codes for CALGSLLTGGVLIF.

In its sample, this clone was seen a few times. The mismatch at residue 15 between this DNA's translation and the TCRdb protein of a much larger clone likely reflects a read error; the protein shown is translated from the DNA. The J gene has no call, while the V gene is TRDV2; the DNA was not compared with TRDD3, the D call given in the table. Looked up from germline, CDR1 is GEAIGNYY and CDR2 is EKD. The CDR3 contains 16 residues. CDR3 bases: TGTGCCTGGGGATTCTCGTACTGGGGGATACTCGATAAACTCACCTTT. As protein: CAWGFSYWGILDKLTF.

There are a few counts of this clone. The protein TCRdb lists belongs to a much larger clone and differs from this DNA's translation at residue 5, which points to a read error; the protein shown is made from the DNA. CDR3 protein: CALGGLPTQWYWGRKLIF. The CDR3 nucleotides read TGTGCTCTTGGGGGACTTCCTACCCAATGGTACTGGGGGCGAAAACTCATCTTT. The chain joins TRDV1 to TRDJ1; D may be TRDD2 or TRDD3 (8 bases each). CDR3 length: 18 residues. CDR1 TSWWSYY and CDR2 QGS come from the germline V gene. V lost 4 bases and J 8 bases, leaving 29 bases between the germline ends.